The present T cell receptor (beta chain) was sequenced within a study of pediatric ulcerative colitis. The study's findings and limits: Rectal repertoires separated controls, mild-moderate and acute severe colitis. Two rectal clonotypes were found only in ulcerative colitis patients, all of them. Blood-rectal clonal overlap within each person was significantly higher in ulcerative colitis patients than controls.

As for this clone: The antigen remains unidentified.

The repertoire was sequenced with immunoSEQ multiplex PCR; TCRdb's copy has only in-frame clones and lacks some. The sample carries more than 15,000 clones, 65% to 75% recorded once. During colonoscopy, one to two rectal pinch biopsies were collected. The sample consisted of gut tissue. This TCR was sampled from a girl aged 5-17 years with moderate ulcerative colitis.

CDR3 sequence (DNA): TGTGCCAGCAGAAAGGGACGGAGCACTGAAGCTTTCTTT. Protein sequence: CASRKGRSTEAFF. The chain employs TRBV28 and TRBJ1-1, with D perhaps matching TRBD1 (5 bases). From germline, CDR1 is MDHEN and CDR2 SYDVKM. The CDR3 length is 13 residues. V lost 6 bases and J lost 4, with 12 bases in between.